The entry that follows covers one T cell receptor (beta chain) sequence. This sample was included in a study of blood T cell repertoires in COVID-19. Study information: Samples taken during acute and convalescent COVID-19 were collected in the United States, Italy and Spain. The analysed material was cDNA or gDNA that came from T cells, B-cell-depleted T cells, or PBMCs.

The CDR3 is 12 residues long. Per germline, CDR1 SGHNT and CDR2 YYREEE (reference sequence). V lost 1 base to trimming and J lost 2 bases, with 3 bases between them. How the authors handled the data: Scientists estimated how many nucleated cells there were by amplifying reference gene primers. The repertoire was sequenced with immunoSEQ multiplex PCR; TCRdb's copy has only in-frame clones and lacks some. That table supplies the V and J calls and clone size; D and trimming were determined from the DNA. The sample has about 35,000 clones, 75% to 90% seen once. This clonotype was sampled from a man aged 55 to 70 with active or convalescent COVID-19. Specimen: peripheral blood. V usage is TRBV5-4 and J usage is TRBJ2-5; D is unclear. The CDR3 spells CASSLPQETQYF. The DNA of the CDR3 is TGTGCCAGCAGCTTGCCACAAGAGACCCAGTACTTC.